Shown below are 12 T cell receptor beta chains from a single sample sequenced in a study of cytomegalovirus exposure and HLA in healthy donors. The PCR contained 60 Vbeta and 13 Jbeta primers. Repertoires were generated with immunoSEQ multiplex PCR, while TCRdb's copy carries only in-frame clones and drops some. The repertoire holds tens of thousands of clones, with 72% as singletons. Sequencing used PBMCs. Receptor source: a woman aged 50 to 60 in good health and CMV-seropositive.

In this sample, this clone turned up a few times. The chain links TRBV7-6 to TRBJ2-3, with TRBD2 matching over 7 bases. J lost 0 bases, V lost 10 bases, and 10 bases had no gene match. The CDR3 has 15 amino acids. Germline V gene lookup returns CDR1 SGHVS and CDR2 FNYEAQ. CDR3 residues: CATSHYSGSTDTQYF. The DNA for the CDR3 is TGTGCCACAAGCCACTATAGCGGGAGCACAGATACGCAGTATTTT.

This chain joins TRBV7-9 and TRBJ1-6; 9 bases are a match to TRBD1. Germline V gene sequence: CDR1 SEHNR, CDR2 FQNEAQ (reference sequence). The V and J ends lost 2 bases and 9 bases, in that order; junction bases with no gene match: 5. The CDR3 runs 15 residues. In DNA form, the CDR3 reads TGTGCCAGCAGCTTAAATACAGGGGGCCTTTCACCCCTCCACTTT. It yields the protein CASSLNTGGLSPLHF.

The chain uses TRBV7-3 and TRBJ2-5; D ambiguous. CDR1 is SGHTA, CDR2 FQGTGA, per germline. The CDR3 totals 12 residues. The V and J ends lost 5 bases and 13 bases respectively, with 17 bases between them. The CDR3 sequence is CASSLQPPRRYF. The CDR3 DNA follows: TGTGCCAGCAGCCTACAACCCCCCAGGCGGTACTTC.

The rearrangement joins TRBV7-9 to TRBJ2-7, with 9 bases identical to TRBD1. The CDR3 is made up of 15 amino acids. Germline CDR1 reads SEHNR; CDR2 reads FQNEAQ (reference sequence). J gave up 2 bases and V 0 bases, and 2 bases lay outside the gene matches. This CDR3 reads CASSLAGTGTYEQYF. The CDR3 region has the DNA TGTGCCAGCAGCTTAGCCGGGACAGGGACCTACGAGCAGTACTTC. Supplemented by reference TRBV7-9 and TRBJ2-7, the full variable domain reads DTGVSQNPRHKITKRGQNVTFRCDPISEHNRLYWYRQTLGQGPEFLTYFQNEAQLEKSRLLSDRFSAERPKGSFSTLEIQRTEQGDSAMYLCASSLAGTGTYEQYFGPGTRLTVT.

The chain links TRBV28 to TRBJ1-2, with D possibly matching TRBD1 (6 bases). Germline V gene lookup returns CDR1 MDHEN and CDR2 SYDVKM. V lost 6 bases, J lost 7 bases, and 15 bases lay in between. The CDR3 consists of 13 residues. DNA for the CDR3: TGTGCCAGCAGGCAACAGGGTGGACTTGGCTACACCTTC. This gives the protein CASRQQGGLGYTF.

The V gene is TRBV7-2, the J gene TRBJ2-5, with TRBD2 identical over 8 bases. The CDR3 has 16 amino acids. Germline CDR1 reads SGHTA; CDR2 reads FQGNSA. The junction had 11 bases not matched to a gene; V was cut back by 5 bases and J by 3 bases. This CDR3 is CASSLLREGLKETQYF. The CDR3 DNA is TGTGCCAGCAGCCTTCTCCGGGAGGGATTAAAAGAGACCCAGTACTTC.

The chain combines TRBV7-2 with TRBJ1-5, with no clear D. The CDR3 runs 15 residues. Germline CDR1 SGHTA, CDR2 FQGNSA. Trimming cost V 5 bases and J 2 bases, with 13 bases left between them. The CDR3 region is CASSPRSGGNQPQHF. The CDR3 region has the DNA TGTGCCAGCAGCCCTCGCTCGGGAGGCAATCAGCCCCAGCATTTT.

The chain joins TRBV7-9 to TRBJ2-7; 8 bases align to TRBD1. J lost 5 bases, V lost 6 bases, and 9 bases had no gene match. CDR1 and CDR2 from the germline V gene are SEHNR and FQNEAQ (reference sequence). The CDR3 spans 14 residues. Here the CDR3 DNA reads TGTGCCAGCAGGCTGGCAGGGGGCCGGGACGAGCAGTACTTC. Translating gives CASRLAGGRDEQYF. The whole variable domain, remainder taken from reference TRBV7-9 and TRBJ2-7, is DTGVSQNPRHKITKRGQNVTFRCDPISEHNRLYWYRQTLGQGPEFLTYFQNEAQLEKSRLLSDRFSAERPKGSFSTLEIQRTEQGDSAMYLCASRLAGGRDEQYFGPGTRLTVT.

The V gene is TRBV27, the J gene TRBJ2-7; TRBD2 might be the D (6 bases). Germline-derived CDR1 and CDR2 are MNHEY and SMNVEV (reference sequence). The CDR3 runs to 14 residues. Trimming took 3 bases from V and 7 from J, leaving 16 bases between them. The CDR3 DNA sequence: TGTGCCAGCAGTTTCATGGACCTGCGGGGAGAGCAGTACTTC. Protein: CASSFMDLRGEQYF.

The genes are TRBV5-1 and TRBJ2-5, with 14 nucleotides matching TRBD2. Trimming took 7 bases from V and 6 from J; bases not matched to a gene: 5. The CDR3 contains 14 residues. CDR1 SGHRS and CDR2 YFSETQ come from the germline V gene. CDR3 sequence: CASAGTSGRQTQYF. CDR3 sequence (DNA): TGCGCCAGCGCCGGGACTAGCGGGAGACAGACCCAGTACTTC.

The gene calls are TRBV30 and TRBJ2-3; TRBD2 matches 12 bases. The J segment lost 6 bases and the V segment lost 2 bases, leaving 6 bases of the junction unmatched. Germline lookup yields CDR1 GTSNPN and CDR2 SVGIG (reference sequence). The length of the CDR3 is 15 residues. DNA of the CDR3: TGTGCCTGGAGTCCACTAGCGGGAGGCCATGATACGCAGTATTTT. Amino acids: CAWSPLAGGHDTQYF.

The chain joins TRBV5-5 to TRBJ2-7, with a tentative D call TRBD2 (6 bases). V shed 4 bases and J shed 5 bases, with 10 bases lying between them. There are 12 residues in the CDR3. The germline V gene has CDR1 SGHKS and CDR2 YYEKEE (reference sequence). CDR3 protein: CASSPGGDEQYF. For the CDR3, the DNA is TGTGCCAGCAGCCCTGGAGGGGACGAGCAGTACTTC.